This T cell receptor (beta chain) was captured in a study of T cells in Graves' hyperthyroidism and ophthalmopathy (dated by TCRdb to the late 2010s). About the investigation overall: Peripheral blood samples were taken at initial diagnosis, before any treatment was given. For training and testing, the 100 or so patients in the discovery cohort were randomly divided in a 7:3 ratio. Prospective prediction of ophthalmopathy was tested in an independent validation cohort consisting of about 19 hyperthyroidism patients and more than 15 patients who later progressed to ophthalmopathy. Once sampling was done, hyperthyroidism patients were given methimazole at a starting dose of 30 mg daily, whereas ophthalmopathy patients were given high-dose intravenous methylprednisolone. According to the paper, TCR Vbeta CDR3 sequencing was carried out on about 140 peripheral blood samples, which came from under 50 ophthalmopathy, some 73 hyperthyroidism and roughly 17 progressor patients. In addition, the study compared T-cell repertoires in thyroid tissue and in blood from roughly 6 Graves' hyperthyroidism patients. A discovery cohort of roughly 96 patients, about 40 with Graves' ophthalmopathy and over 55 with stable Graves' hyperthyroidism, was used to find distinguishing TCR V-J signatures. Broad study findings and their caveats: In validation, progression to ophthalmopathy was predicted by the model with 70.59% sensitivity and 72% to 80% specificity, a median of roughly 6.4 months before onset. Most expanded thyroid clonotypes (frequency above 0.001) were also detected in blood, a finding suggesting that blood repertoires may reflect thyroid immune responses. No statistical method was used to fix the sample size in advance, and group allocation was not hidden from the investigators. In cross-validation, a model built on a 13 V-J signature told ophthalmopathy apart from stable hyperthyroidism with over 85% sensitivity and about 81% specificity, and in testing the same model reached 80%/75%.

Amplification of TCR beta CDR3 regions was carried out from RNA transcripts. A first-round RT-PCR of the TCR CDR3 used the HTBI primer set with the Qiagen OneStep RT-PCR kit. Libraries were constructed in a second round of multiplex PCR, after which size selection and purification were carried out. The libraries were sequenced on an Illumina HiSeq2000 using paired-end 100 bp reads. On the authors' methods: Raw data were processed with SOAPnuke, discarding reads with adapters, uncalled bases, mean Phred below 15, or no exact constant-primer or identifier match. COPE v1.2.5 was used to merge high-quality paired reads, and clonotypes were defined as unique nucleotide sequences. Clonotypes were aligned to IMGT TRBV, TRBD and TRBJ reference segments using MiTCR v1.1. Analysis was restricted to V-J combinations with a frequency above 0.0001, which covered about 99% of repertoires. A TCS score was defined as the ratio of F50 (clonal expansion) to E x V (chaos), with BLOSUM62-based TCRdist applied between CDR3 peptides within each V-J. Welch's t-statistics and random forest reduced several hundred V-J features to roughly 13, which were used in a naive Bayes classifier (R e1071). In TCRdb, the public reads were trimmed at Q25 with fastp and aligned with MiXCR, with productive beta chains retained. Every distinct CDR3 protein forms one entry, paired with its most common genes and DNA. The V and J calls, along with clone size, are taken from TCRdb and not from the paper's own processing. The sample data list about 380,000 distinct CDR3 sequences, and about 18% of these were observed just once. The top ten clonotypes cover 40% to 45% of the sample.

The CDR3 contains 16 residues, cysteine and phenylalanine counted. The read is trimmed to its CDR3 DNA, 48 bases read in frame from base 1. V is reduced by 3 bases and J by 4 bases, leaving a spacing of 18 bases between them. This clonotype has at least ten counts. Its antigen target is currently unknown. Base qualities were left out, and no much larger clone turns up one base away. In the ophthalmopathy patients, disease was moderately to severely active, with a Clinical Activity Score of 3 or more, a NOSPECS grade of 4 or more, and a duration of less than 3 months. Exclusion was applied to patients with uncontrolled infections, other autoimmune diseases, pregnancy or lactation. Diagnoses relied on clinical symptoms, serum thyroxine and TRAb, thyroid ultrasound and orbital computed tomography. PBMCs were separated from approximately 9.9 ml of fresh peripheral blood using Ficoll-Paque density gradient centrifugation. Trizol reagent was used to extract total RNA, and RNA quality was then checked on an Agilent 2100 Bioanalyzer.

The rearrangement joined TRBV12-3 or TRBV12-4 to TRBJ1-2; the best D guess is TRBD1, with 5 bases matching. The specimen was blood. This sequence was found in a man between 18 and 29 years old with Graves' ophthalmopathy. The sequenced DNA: TGTGCCAGCAGTTTCTCAGGGTCCCGACGGAGCTATGGCTACACCTTC. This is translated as CASSFSGSRRSYGYTF.